This entry describes one T cell receptor (beta chain). This sample stems from a study of T-cell reconstitution after alpha-beta-depleted transplantation in children. CDR1 and CDR2 from the germline V gene are SGDLS and YYNGEE. The CDR3 extends over 15 amino acids. Deletions cut 3 bases from V and 0 bases from J, with 10 bases between. Molecular barcoding with unique molecular identifiers was used for the TCRbeta library. TCRdb reprocessed the PCR reads with MiXCR, giving one entry per CDR3 protein. The data show a few hundred thousand distinct CDR3 sequences, around 20% seen once. The source was PBMCs from the stem cell graft donor, collected from the stem cell graft. The V call is TRBV9, the J call TRBJ2-1; D is ambiguous. This TCR was sampled from a human donor who donated a stem cell graft to a child with acute lymphoblastic leukemia. CDR3 sequence: CASSGPSSSYNEQFF. CDR3 coding DNA: TGTGCCAGCAGCGGTCCCTCGAGCTCCTACAATGAGCAGTTCTTC.